The subject of this entry is one T cell receptor (beta chain). Antigen specificity is unknown. Assay: immunoSEQ multiplex PCR; the TCRdb copy retains only in-frame clones and omits some. In the table there are roughly 53,000 clones, about 93% of which are singletons. These data are taken from a study of early stage breast cancer tumors. Study-wide results and limits: Bulk DNA sequencing of unsorted cells missed chain pairing and markers. Most shared enriched TCRB sequences were commonly generated ones.

Sequencing input: blood. The clonotype was recovered from a person between 70 and 80 years old with breast cancer.

The CDR3 sequence: CASSLGDWTYEQYF. The CDR3 nucleotides are TGTGCCAGCAGCTTAGGGGACTGGACCTACGAGCAGTACTTC. The chain couples TRBV7-3 to TRBJ2-7; TRBD2 is a possible D gene (6 bases). The CDR3 is 14 amino acids. Germline-derived CDR1 and CDR2 are SGHTA and FQGTGA. V was trimmed by 2 bases and J by 2 bases, leaving 10 bases between them.